Described below is a single T cell receptor (beta chain) sequence and its context. Its antigen is still unknown. As for treatment: 19 received Ad26.COV2.S at low or high dose, single or two shots; 5 received placebo; per-sample allocation not given. Samples came from day 63 after the first vaccine or placebo injection. Repertoires were generated with immunoSEQ multiplex PCR, while TCRdb's copy carries only in-frame clones and drops some. The sample contains about 330,000 clones, roughly 88% of which appear only once. The data were taken from a study of Ad26.COV2.S vaccination and SARS-CoV-2 variants. Background on the study: Dosing was one shot or two shots 56 days apart.

Study-wide points: TCR breadth and depth analyses may have underestimated total T cell responses.

The sample here was peripheral blood, taken in a trial of Ad26.COV2.S vaccine versus placebo. The receptor was derived from a person aged 18-65 years who received the Ad26.COV2.S COVID-19 vaccine or a placebo.

The CDR3 region has the DNA TGTGCCATCACCGGGGGGTATGACAATGAGCAGTTCTTC. Residues: CAITGGYDNEQFF. This chain joins TRBV10-3 and TRBJ2-1; the match to TRBD2 covers 7 bases. This CDR3 has 13 residues. Germline CDR1 is ENHRY and CDR2 is SYGVKD. The V and J ends lost 7 bases and 5 bases, in that order; junction bases with no gene match: 5.